This T cell receptor beta chain was profiled in a study of blood T cell repertoires in COVID-19. Looking at the study overall: Donors in the United States, Italy and Spain gave samples during acute or convalescent COVID-19.

Authors' analysis steps: By means of reference gene primer amplification, nucleated cell counts were estimated. Repertoires were generated with immunoSEQ multiplex PCR, while TCRdb's copy carries only in-frame clones and drops some. That table furnishes V, J and clone size, whereas the DNA furnished D and trimming. The sample records under 200,000 clones, approximately 91% being singletons. Per the germline V gene, CDR1 is SGHDT and CDR2 is YYEEEE. The CDR3 totals 15 residues. V was shortened by 0 bases and J by 8 bases, with 14 bases between the two germline ends. Ages ranged from about 18 to 89 years, with residence in around 24 US areas. What the recovered Cohort 3 donors had was two negative PCRs, clearance, or symptom resolution.

This receptor was obtained from a woman between 18 and 29 years old who had recovered from COVID-19. The gene calls are TRBV5-6 and TRBJ1-4; D is possibly TRBD1 (5 bases). The sequencing input was PBMCs or T cells enriched from blood (not recorded which). The CDR3 coding sequence is TGTGCCAGCAGCTTGGGTAGGGCAGGGTACGAAAAACTGTTTTTT. Translation gives CASSLGRAGYEKLFF.